This T cell receptor beta chain is drawn from a study of OX40 agonist ivuxolimab in advanced cancers. Overall study results and limits: Certain nonresponders additionally had low normalized T-cell clonal expansion.

On this clone: As yet, its antigen is unknown.

Germline CDR1 SGHAT, CDR2 FQNNGV. The CDR3 is made up of 17 amino acids. The repertoire was sequenced with immunoSEQ multiplex PCR; TCRdb's copy has only in-frame clones and lacks some. Here the sample spans 45,000 to 75,000 clones, 70% to 80% being singletons. The sequencing used CD4+ or CD8+ T cells sorted from blood, collected in a trial of the OX40 agonist ivuxolimab. This receptor was identified in an adult with an advanced solid tumor such as melanoma, head and neck, liver or kidney cancer. The chain combines TRBV11-2 with TRBJ2-5, with 8 positions matching TRBD2. TRBJ2-7 explains the end of the DNA better; the J call may be wrong. In DNA, the CDR3 is TGTGCCAGCAGCTTAATACTAGCGGAGACAGACCGATACGAGCAGTACTTC. Translating it yields CASSLILAETDRYEQYF.